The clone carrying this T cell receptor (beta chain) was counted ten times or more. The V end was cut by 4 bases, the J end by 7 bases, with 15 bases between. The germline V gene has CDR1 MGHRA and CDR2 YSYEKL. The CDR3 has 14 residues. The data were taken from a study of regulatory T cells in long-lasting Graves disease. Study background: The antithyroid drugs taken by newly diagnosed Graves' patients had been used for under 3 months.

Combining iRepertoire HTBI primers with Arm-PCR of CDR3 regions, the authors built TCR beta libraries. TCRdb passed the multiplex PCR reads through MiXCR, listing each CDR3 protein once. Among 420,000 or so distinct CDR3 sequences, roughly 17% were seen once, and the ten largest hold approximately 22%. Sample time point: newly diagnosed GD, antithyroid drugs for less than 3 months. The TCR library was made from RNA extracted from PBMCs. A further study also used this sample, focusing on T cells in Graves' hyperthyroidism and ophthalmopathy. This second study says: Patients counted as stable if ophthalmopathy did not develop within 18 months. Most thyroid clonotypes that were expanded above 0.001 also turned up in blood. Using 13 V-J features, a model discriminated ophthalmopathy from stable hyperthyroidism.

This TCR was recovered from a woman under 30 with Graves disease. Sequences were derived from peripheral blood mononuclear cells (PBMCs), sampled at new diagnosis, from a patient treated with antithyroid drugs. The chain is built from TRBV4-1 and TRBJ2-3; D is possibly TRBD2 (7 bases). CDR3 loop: CASSRTQGGHTQYF. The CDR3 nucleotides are TGCGCCAGCAGCCGTACACAGGGAGGGCATACGCAGTATTTT.